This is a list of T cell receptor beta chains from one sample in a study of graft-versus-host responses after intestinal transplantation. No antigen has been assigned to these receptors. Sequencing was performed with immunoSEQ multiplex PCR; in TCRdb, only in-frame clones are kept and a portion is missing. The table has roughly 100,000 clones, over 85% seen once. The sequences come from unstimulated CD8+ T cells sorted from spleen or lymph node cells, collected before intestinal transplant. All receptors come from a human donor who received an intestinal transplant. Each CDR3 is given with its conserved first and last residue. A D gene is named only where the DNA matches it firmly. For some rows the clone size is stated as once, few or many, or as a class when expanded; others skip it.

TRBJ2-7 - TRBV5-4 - CASSLWGNLTQDEQYF TGTGCCAGCAGCTTGTGGGGCAACCTCACGCAGGACGAGCAGTACTTC
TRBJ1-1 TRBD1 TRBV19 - CASSDRGGTEAFF TGTGCCAGTAGTGACAGGGGAGGGACTGAAGCTTTCTTT
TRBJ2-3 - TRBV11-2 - CASSRASGDTQYF TGTGCCAGCAGCCGAGCCAGCGGTGATACGCAGTATTTT
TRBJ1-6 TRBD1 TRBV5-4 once CASRFEGQGGSPLHF TGTGCCAGCAGATTCGAGGGACAGGGTGGCTCACCCCTCCACTTT
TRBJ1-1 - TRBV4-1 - CASSLGRDEAFF TGCGCCAGCAGCCTCGGACGCGATGAAGCTTTCTTT
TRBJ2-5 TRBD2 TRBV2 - CASSAVAGGPQETQYF TGTGCCAGCAGCGCCGTAGCGGGGGGCCCTCAAGAGACCCAGTACTTC
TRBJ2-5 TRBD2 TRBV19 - CASSLSSGPQETQYF TGTGCCAGTAGTCTGTCTAGCGGGCCCCAAGAGACCCAGTACTTC
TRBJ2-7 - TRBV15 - CATSRDLDSSTYEQYF TGTGCCACCAGCAGAGATTTGGACAGTTCTACCTACGAGCAGTACTTC
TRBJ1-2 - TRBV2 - CASIPVAYLTDGGYTF TGTGCCAGCATACCAGTAGCCTATTTAACAGATGGTGGCTACACCTTC
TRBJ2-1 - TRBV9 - CASSVGLGGVQDEQFF TGTGCCAGCAGCGTAGGTCTCGGGGGCGTTCAGGATGAGCAGTTCTTC
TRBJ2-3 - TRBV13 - CASSLGRGDPGDTQYF TGTGCCAGCAGCTTAGGGCGCGGGGATCCCGGGGATACGCAGTATTTT
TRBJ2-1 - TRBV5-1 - CASTGTKEDEQFF TGCGCCAGCACGGGGACCAAGGAGGATGAGCAGTTCTTC
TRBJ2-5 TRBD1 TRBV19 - CASSGRGQETQYF TGTGCCAGTAGCGGCAGGGGGCAAGAGACCCAGTACTTC
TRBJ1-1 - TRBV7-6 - CASSPNGGPTEAFF TGTGCCAGCAGCCCAAACGGGGGGCCCACTGAAGCTTTCTTT
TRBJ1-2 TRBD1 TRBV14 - CASSLSGTGIVYGYTF TGTGCCAGCAGCCTCTCCGGGACAGGGATAGTCTATGGCTACACCTTC
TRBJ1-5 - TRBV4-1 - CASSQDLIVDGIGPQHF TGCGCCAGCAGCCAAGATCTCATAGTGGACGGGATCGGGCCCCAGCATTTT
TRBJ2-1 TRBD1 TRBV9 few CASTTGAGVDEQFF TGTGCCAGCACGACAGGGGCTGGGGTCGATGAGCAGTTCTTC
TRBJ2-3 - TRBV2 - CASARKDTQYF TGTGCCAGCGCTCGGAAAGATACGCAGTATTTT
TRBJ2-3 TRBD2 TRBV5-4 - CASSLGSGGSRDTQYF TGTGCCAGCAGCTTAGGTAGCGGGGGATCAAGGGATACGCAGTATTTT
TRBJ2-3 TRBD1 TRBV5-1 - CASRGQGSSTDTQYF TGCGCCAGCAGGGGACAGGGATCTAGCACAGATACGCAGTATTTT
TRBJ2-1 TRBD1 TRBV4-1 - CASSQGQGSGEQFF TGCGCCAGCAGCCAAGGACAGGGGTCAGGTGAGCAGTTCTTC
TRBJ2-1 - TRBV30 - CAWSVLGLSVNEQFF TGTGCCTGGAGTGTACTAGGGCTTAGTGTGAATGAGCAGTTCTTC
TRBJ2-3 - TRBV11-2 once CASSLVARDTQLSVYF TGTGCCAGCAGCTTAGTAGCCCGGGACACGCAACTATCCGTGTATTTT
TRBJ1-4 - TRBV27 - CASKRGTTNEKLFF TGTGCCAGCAAGAGGGGGACCACAAATGAAAAACTGTTTTTT